This T cell receptor beta chain was obtained from a study of long-term antiretroviral therapy in people with HIV. Overall study findings and caveats: The range of CDR3 lengths in HIV repertoires proved narrower than that found in controls. Diversity rose after ART but stayed below transplant donor controls.

Version v3.0 of the immunoSEQ assay was performed at survey level. Measured with immunoSEQ multiplex PCR; TCRdb has only the in-frame clones, and not every one. The table shows 25,000 to 35,000 clones, with 95% occurring only once. The germline CDR1 and CDR2 sequences are SGDLS and YYNGEE. The CDR3 is made up of 15 amino acids. Between the trimmed V and J ends, which lost 2 bases and 4 bases, there was a span of 15 bases. Worth noting for this clone: Its specificity is unknown.

The specimen comprised unsorted PBMCs, sampled 5.3 years after starting antiretroviral therapy. The receptor was isolated from a man between 25 and 39 years old with HIV. The rearrangement links TRBV9 to TRBJ2-5, with D maybe TRBD1 (5 bases). The CDR3 loop is CASSVGPGAGETQYF. DNA of the CDR3: TGTGCCAGCAGCGTGGGCCCTGGGGCAGGAGAGACCCAGTACTTC.